These T cell receptor beta chains were read from a single sample in a study of cytomegalovirus exposure and HLA in healthy donors. Data came from immunoSEQ multiplex PCR; TCRdb stores just in-frame clones and leaves some out. Among around 110,000 clones listed, around 71% were seen once. The sample was PBMCs. These receptors were taken from a boy aged 5 to 17 in good health and CMV-seronegative. Both conserved end residues are part of each CDR3. A D gene is named only where the DNA matches it firmly. A row's size may be missing; if present it is once, few, many or a size class.

-,TRBV5-6,TRBJ2-3,TRBD1,CASSLSTGGWDTQYF,TGTGCCAGCAGCTTGTCAACAGGGGGCTGGGATACGCAGTATTTT
-,TRBV5-5,TRBJ2-2,TRBD1,CASSSLTGPTGELFF,TGTGCCAGCAGCTCCCTGACAGGGCCCACCGGGGAGCTGTTTTTT
-,TRBV5-1,TRBJ2-1,TRBD2,CASSPGLAAQFF,TGCGCCAGCAGCCCGGGACTAGCGGCACAGTTCTTC
-,TRBV12-5,TRBJ2-1,TRBD2,CASGLVGEGPDNEQFF,TGTGCTAGTGGTTTGGTTGGGGAGGGCCCAGACAATGAGCAGTTCTTC
-,TRBV5-1,TRBJ2-2,-,CASSLGRGGNTGELFF,TGCGCCAGCAGCTTGGGGAGAGGGGGGAACACCGGGGAGCTGTTTTTT
once,TRBV7-9,TRBJ2-7,-,CASSSTGVLSYEQYF,TGTGCCAGCAGCTCTACCGGGGTACTCTCCTACGAGCAGTACTTC
-,TRBV4-1,TRBJ1-2,-,CASSPGPLNYGYTF,TGCGCCAGCAGCCCTGGGCCTTTAAACTATGGCTACACCTTC
-,TRBV10-1,TRBJ2-7,TRBD1,CASSDTPGQNYEQYF,TGCGCCAGCAGTGACACGCCGGGACAGAACTACGAGCAGTACTTC
-,TRBV7-2,TRBJ2-4,-,CASSFSGTKNIQYF,TGTGCCAGCAGCTTCTCCGGTACCAAAAACATTCAGTACTTC
few,TRBV6-6,TRBJ1-2,-,CASSRGTPNYGYTF,TGTGCCAGCAGTAGAGGGACACCTAACTATGGCTACACCTTC
few,TRBV4-3,TRBJ2-3,-,CASSQDRSGSDTQYF,TGCGCCAGCAGCCAAGATAGATCGGGGTCAGATACGCAGTATTTT
-,TRBV5-5,TRBJ2-7,-,CASSLRLNRYEQYF,TGTGCCAGCAGCCTACGACTGAACCGGTACGAGCAGTACTTC
-,TRBV10-2,TRBJ2-2,-,CASSDGGAGTGELFF,TGCGCCAGCAGTGACGGAGGGGCGGGCACCGGGGAGCTGTTTTTT
few,TRBV9,TRBJ2-7,TRBD1,CASGDSSYEQYF,TGTGCCAGCGGGGACAGTTCCTACGAGCAGTACTTC
-,TRBV4-2,TRBJ2-3,-,CASSRTVIGGIGPDTQYF,TGTGCCAGCAGCCGGACAGTAATAGGTGGGATTGGTCCAGATACGCAGTATTTT
-,TRBV2,TRBJ1-4,-,CASSDGQANEKLFF,TGTGCCAGCAGTGATGGGCAAGCTAATGAAAAACTGTTTTTT
once,TRBV6-6,TRBJ1-4,TRBD1,CASTGGWVDEKLFF,TGTGCCAGCACAGGGGGCTGGGTAGATGAAAAACTGTTTTTT
-,TRBV7-2,TRBJ1-5,-,CASSLGEYSNQPQHF,TGTGCCAGCAGCTTAGGAGAATATAGCAATCAGCCCCAGCATTTT
-,TRBV6-5,TRBJ2-1,TRBD1,CASSRGDRVNEQFF,TGTGCCAGCAGTCGGGGGGACAGGGTCAATGAGCAGTTCTTC
many,TRBV6-5,TRBJ1-5,-,CASSPTNAQPQHF,TGTGCCAGCAGTCCGACTAACGCTCAGCCCCAGCATTTT
-,TRBV30,TRBJ1-1,-,CAWSVSGRGEAFF,TGTGCCTGGAGTGTATCGGGGAGGGGTGAAGCTTTCTTT
-,TRBV6-5,TRBJ2-1,TRBD2,CASSPSWEGNEQFF,TGTGCCAGCAGTCCCTCCTGGGAGGGCAATGAGCAGTTCTTC